This T cell receptor (beta chain) derives from a study of blood T cell repertoires in COVID-19. Study context: The cDNA or gDNA used as material had been derived from T cells, B-cell-depleted T cells, or PBMCs.

Participant age was roughly 18 to 89 years, and participants resided in 24 US areas. How the authors handled the data: Researchers report that nucleated cell counts were estimated from reference gene primer amplification. Profiled with immunoSEQ multiplex PCR; TCRdb holds only in-frame clones, not every one. Clone size and the V and J calls come from that table; the DNA yielded D and trimming. Of around 150,000 clones in the sample, around 84% were seen once. Sequencing was done on a sample of PBMCs or T cells enriched from blood (not recorded which). The receptor's source is a man in his forties who had recovered from COVID-19.

CDR3 sequence (DNA): TGTGCCAGCAGGACAGGGGATTATCAAGAGACCCAGTACTTC. Its translation is CASRTGDYQETQYF. The chain uses TRBV2 and TRBJ2-5; 8 bases are a match to TRBD1. Germline CDR1 reads SNHLY; CDR2 reads FYNNEI. Unmatched junction bases numbered 5, after V lost 6 bases and J lost 2 bases. CDR3 length equals 14 residues.